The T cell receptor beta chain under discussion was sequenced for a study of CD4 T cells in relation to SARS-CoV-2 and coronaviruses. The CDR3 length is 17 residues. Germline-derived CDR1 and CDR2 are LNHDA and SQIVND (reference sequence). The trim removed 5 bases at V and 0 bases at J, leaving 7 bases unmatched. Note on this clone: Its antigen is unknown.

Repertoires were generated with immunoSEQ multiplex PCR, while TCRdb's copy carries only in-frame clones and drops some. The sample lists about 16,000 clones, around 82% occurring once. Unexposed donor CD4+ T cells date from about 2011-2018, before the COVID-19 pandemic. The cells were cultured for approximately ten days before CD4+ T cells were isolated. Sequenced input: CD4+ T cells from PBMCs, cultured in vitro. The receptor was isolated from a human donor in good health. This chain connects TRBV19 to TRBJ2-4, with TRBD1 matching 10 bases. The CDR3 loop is CASSPGTGVLAKNIQYF. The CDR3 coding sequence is TGTGCCAGTAGTCCCGGGACAGGGGTACTAGCCAAAAACATTCAGTACTTC.